These 18 T cell receptor beta chains share one sample of origin, sequenced in a study of T cell changes during pregnancy in multiple sclerosis. The data were produced by immunoSEQ multiplex PCR, yet TCRdb's version contains in-frame clones alone and is incomplete. The data contain some 120,000 clones, approximately 93% of them singletons. This sample comprised peripheral blood, obtained before pregnancy. The receptors were gathered from a female donor with multiple sclerosis, enrolled in a pregnancy study.

This clone was recorded at least ten times. This rearrangement joins TRBV27 to TRBJ2-7, with TRBD1 matching over 8 bases. V dropped 2 bases and J dropped 4; count of bases not matched to a gene: 4. Germline V gene data show CDR1 as MNHEY and CDR2 as SMNVEV (reference sequence). This CDR3 spans 14 amino acids. The CDR3 sequence: CASSLQGANYEQYF. The CDR3 bases are TGTGCCAGCAGTTTACAGGGGGCGAATTACGAGCAGTACTTC.

The V call is TRBV15, the J call TRBJ1-5, with D possibly matching TRBD1 (5 bases). The V end lost 4 bases, the J end lost 5 bases, and 18 bases lay between the germline ends. The CDR3 covers 16 residues. CDR1 LNHNV and CDR2 YYDKDF come from the germline V gene (reference sequence). As DNA, the CDR3 is TGTGCCACCAGCACACACGCCCGGGGGAACCATCAGCCCCAGCATTTT. Translated, it gives CATSTHARGNHQPQHF. Using reference TRBV15 and TRBJ1-5 for the parts outside the CDR3, the full variable domain is DAMVIQNPRYQVTQFGKPVTLSCSQTLNHNVMYWYQQKSSQAPKLLFHYYDKDFNNEADTPDNFQSRRPNTSFCFLDIRSPGLGDTAMYLCATSTHARGNHQPQHFGDGTRLSIL.

V and J are TRBV6-5 and TRBJ1-2, with D possibly matching TRBD1 (5 bases). This CDR3 comprises 14 residues. Germline V lookup: CDR1 MNHEY, CDR2 SVGAGI. The V gene lost 6 bases and the J gene lost 0 bases, with 11 bases spanning the gap. CDR3 sequence reads: CASSLDSSNYGYTF. The CDR3 DNA reads TGTGCCAGCAGCCTTGACAGTTCTAACTATGGCTACACCTTC.

The rearrangement uses TRBV5-1 and TRBJ2-3; 9 positions agree with TRBD2. Germline CDR1 and CDR2: SGHRS and YFSETQ. The junction had 4 bases not matched to a gene; V was cut back by 0 bases and J by 5 bases. The CDR3 consists of 15 residues. The CDR3 DNA follows: TGCGCCAGCAGCTTGGGGGCGGGAGGGCAAGATACGCAGTATTTT. It is translated as CASSLGAGGQDTQYF. The entire variable domain, with the rest obtained from reference TRBV5-1 and TRBJ2-3, is as follows: KAGVTQTPRYLIKTRGQQVTLSCSPISGHRSVSWYQQTPGQGLQFLFEYFSETQRNKGNFPGRFSGRQFSNSRSEMNVSTLELGDSALYLCASSLGAGGQDTQYFGPGTRLTVL.

The rearrangement links TRBV28 to TRBJ1-2; 10 positions match TRBD1. V lost 4 bases, J lost 3 bases, and 14 bases stayed unmatched. Germline loops: CDR1 MDHEN, CDR2 SYDVKM. The CDR3 covers 18 residues. The CDR3 spells CASSSTGTGVTADYGYTF. The DNA for the CDR3 is TGTGCCAGCAGTTCAACCGGGACAGGGGTAACTGCGGACTATGGCTACACCTTC.

This clone has a single count. The chain employs TRBV30 and TRBJ2-3; TRBD1 is a possible D gene (5 bases). Germline-derived CDR1 and CDR2 are GTSNPN and SVGIG (reference sequence). The V end was cut by 0 bases, the J end by 0 bases, with 16 bases between. The length of the CDR3 is 17 residues. CDR3 DNA: TGTGCCTGGAGTGTGCCGACAGCCCTAACTAGCACAGATACGCAGTATTTT. This gives the protein CAWSVPTALTSTDTQYF.

This clone has a single count. This chain uses TRBV19 with TRBJ1-1; the D is unclear. This CDR3 has 14 amino acids. Germline V CDR1 and CDR2: LNHDA, SQIVND (reference sequence). V was trimmed by 6 bases and J by 3 bases, leaving 14 bases between them. The chain's CDR3 is CASRIRVRDTEAFF. The CDR3 nucleotides are TGTGCCAGTAGAATAAGGGTGAGGGACACTGAAGCTTTCTTT.

CDR3 in amino acids: CASSVGQDYGYTF. The CDR3 region has the DNA TGTGCCAGCAGCGTGGGACAGGATTATGGCTACACCTTC. The chain employs TRBV9 and TRBJ1-2, with 8 bases identical to TRBD1. CDR3 length: 13 amino acids. V lost 2 bases and J lost 5; bases outside the gene matches: 2. The germline V gene encodes CDR1 SGDLS and CDR2 YYNGEE.

In this sample, this clone turned up a few times. CDR3 loop: CASSFVGGAGEKLFF. The CDR3 nucleotides read TGTGCCAGCAGCTTCGTAGGGGGCGCGGGTGAAAAACTGTTTTTT. This chain links TRBV5-5 with TRBJ1-4, with 7 bases lining up with TRBD1. Germline CDR1 SGHKS, CDR2 YYEKEE (reference sequence). The CDR3 loop spans 15 amino acids. Unmatched junction bases numbered 8, after V lost 2 bases and J lost 7 bases.

The chain uses TRBV28 and TRBJ2-3; 8 nucleotides line up with TRBD2. This CDR3 has 17 amino acids. V dropped 5 bases and J dropped 4; count of bases not matched to a gene: 14. From germline, CDR1 is MDHEN and CDR2 SYDVKM. CDR3 nucleotide sequence: TGTGCCAGCAGTCCCTTGGTAGGCGGGAGGATCCCAGATACGCAGTATTTT. Amino acids: CASSPLVGGRIPDTQYF.

V gene TRBV6-5 combines with J gene TRBJ2-7; D may be TRBD2 (6 bases). Trimming took off 1 base at V and 7 bases at J, with 14 bases between the two ends. CDR3 size: 14 residues. Germline CDR1 reads MNHEY; CDR2 reads SVGAGI. CDR3 residues: CASSYYGSAGEQYF. The CDR3 coding sequence is TGTGCCAGCAGTTACTACGGGAGCGCGGGAGAGCAGTACTTC.

The genes are TRBV5-1 and TRBJ2-7; a possible D gene is TRBD2 (6 bases). The CDR3 covers 15 residues. The V end lost 0 bases, the J end lost 3 bases, and 13 bases lay between the germline ends. The germline V gene has CDR1 SGHRS and CDR2 YFSETQ. The CDR3 coding sequence is TGCGCCAGCAGCTTGGTGGCGGGACTCCTCTACGAGCAGTACTTC. Translated, it gives CASSLVAGLLYEQYF.

V and J are TRBV5-5 and TRBJ2-3; 9 nucleotides align to TRBD1. CDR1 and CDR2 from the germline V gene are SGHKS and YYEKEE (reference sequence). This CDR3 is 16 amino acids long. The V and J ends lost 5 bases and 0 bases, in that order; junction bases with no gene match: 7. The DNA of the CDR3 is TGTGCCAGCAGGGGAACAGGGGGCATTAGCACAGATACGCAGTATTTT. Its protein product is CASRGTGGISTDTQYF.

V usage is TRBV7-8 and J usage is TRBJ2-7, with 7 bases aligning to TRBD2. This CDR3 contains 17 residues. V shed 1 base, J shed 3 bases, and the junction held 12 bases outside the gene matches. Germline-derived CDR1 and CDR2 are SGHVS and FQNEAQ. The CDR3 coding sequence is TGTGCCAGCAGCTTAGTGGGAGGGCCCCCCCGTGGCTACGAGCAGTACTTC. Its translation: CASSLVGGPPRGYEQYF.

V gene TRBV6-1 combines with J gene TRBJ2-5, with TRBD2 identical over 10 bases. The CDR3 totals 15 residues. The V and J ends lost 3 bases and 4 bases, in that order; junction bases with no gene match: 5. Germline V gives CDR1 MNHNS, CDR2 SASEGT. CDR3 bases: TGTGCCAGCAGTGAGGAGCGGGGGGGCCCAGAGACCCAGTACTTC. Protein: CASSEERGGPETQYF.

The gene calls are TRBV11-2 and TRBJ2-1, with TRBD2 as a possible D gene (6 bases). Germline assignment: CDR1 SGHAT and CDR2 FQNNGV. This CDR3 comprises 15 residues. V lost 4 bases to trimming and J lost 4 bases, with 14 bases between them. For the CDR3, the DNA is TGTGCCAGCAGCTCCTTGGTGCTAGCGTACAATGAGCAGTTCTTC. As protein: CASSSLVLAYNEQFF.

The rearrangement uses TRBV19 and TRBJ2-1; possible D gene TRBD1, 6 bases. The germline CDR1 and CDR2 sequences are LNHDA and SQIVND (reference sequence). The V end was cut by 0 bases, the J end by 3 bases, with 12 bases between. This CDR3 has 16 amino acids. The CDR3 loop reads CASSIDLQGNYNEQFF. CDR3 in DNA: TGTGCCAGTAGTATAGATCTCCAGGGGAACTACAATGAGCAGTTCTTC.

The V gene is TRBV11-2, the J gene TRBJ2-3; 9 bases align to TRBD1. This CDR3 contains 15 residues. The ends lost 7 bases at V and 3 bases at J; junction bases unmatched: 8. The germline V gene has CDR1 SGHAT and CDR2 FQNNGV. In DNA, the CDR3 is TGTGCCAGCACCTTCGGACAGGGGAGAACAGATACGCAGTATTTT. Residues: CASTFGQGRTDTQYF.